This T cell receptor (beta chain) was obtained from a study of blood T cell repertoires in COVID-19. Study details: COVID-19 samples from acute and convalescent phases originated in the United States, Italy and Spain. PBMCs, B-cell-depleted T cells, or T cells were the source of the cDNA or gDNA that made up the material.

Source study methods: Amplifying reference gene primers gave estimates of nucleated cell counts. Assay used: immunoSEQ multiplex PCR; TCRdb lists only in-frame clones, some missing. The DNA gave D and trimming, while V, J and clone size come from that table. The table has roughly 100,000 clones, roughly 87% seen once. Sequenced sample: peripheral blood. The TCR comes from a man aged 45-60 years with active COVID-19.

This CDR3 is CASSIDRSSYGYTF. The CDR3 DNA reads as TGTGCCAGCAGTATAGACAGGTCTTCCTATGGCTACACCTTC. The rearrangement uses TRBV2 and TRBJ1-2, with D tentatively TRBD1 (6 bases). Germline-derived CDR1 and CDR2 are SNHLY and FYNNEI. Trimming left V 5 bases short and J 4 bases short, with 14 bases between. The CDR3 contains 14 residues.